This record looks at one T cell receptor beta chain sequence and its context. The CDR3 loop spans 13 amino acids. The V gene's germline CDR1 is SSHAT and CDR2 FNYEAQ (reference sequence). V trimming: 4 bases; J trimming: 6 bases; junction bases outside the gene matches: 4. Under the authors' procedure: Reference gene primers were amplified, and this amplification served to estimate nucleated cell counts. Data came from immunoSEQ multiplex PCR; TCRdb stores just in-frame clones and leaves some out. That table supplies the V and J calls and clone size; D and trimming were determined from the DNA. Of some 260,000 clones listed, about 90% are singletons. The data originate from a study of blood T cell repertoires in COVID-19. Study-wide background: Acute and convalescent COVID-19 samples came from the United States, Italy and Spain. T cells, B-cell-depleted T cells, or PBMCs provided the cDNA or gDNA that served as material.

The chain uses TRBV7-7 and TRBJ2-7; TRBD1 matches 9 bases. Sample: peripheral blood. The clonotype originates from a man aged 18 to 30 with active or convalescent COVID-19. CDR3 sequence reads: CASSSRTGAEQYF. The CDR3, as DNA: TGTGCCAGCAGCTCCCGGACAGGGGCCGAGCAGTACTTC. The full variable domain, completed using reference TRBV7-7 and TRBJ2-7, is GAGVSQSPRYKVTKRGQDVTLRCDPISSHATLYWYQQALGQGPEFLTYFNYEAQPDKSGLPSDRFSAERPEGSISTLTIQRTEQRDSAMYRCASSSRTGAEQYFGPGTRLTVT.